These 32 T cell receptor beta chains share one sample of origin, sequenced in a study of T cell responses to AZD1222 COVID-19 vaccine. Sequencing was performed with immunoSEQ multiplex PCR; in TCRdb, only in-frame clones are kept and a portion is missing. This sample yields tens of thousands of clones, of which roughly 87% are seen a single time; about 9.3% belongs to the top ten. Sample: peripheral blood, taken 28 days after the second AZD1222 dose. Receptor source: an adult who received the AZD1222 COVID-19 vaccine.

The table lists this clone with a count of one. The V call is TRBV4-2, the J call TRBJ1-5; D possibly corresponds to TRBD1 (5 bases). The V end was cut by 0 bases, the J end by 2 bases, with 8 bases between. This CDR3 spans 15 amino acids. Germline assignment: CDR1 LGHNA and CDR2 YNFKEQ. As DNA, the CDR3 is TGTGCCAGCAGCCAAGAAAGGGGCGGCAATCAGCCCCAGCATTTT. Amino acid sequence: CASSQERGGNQPQHF.

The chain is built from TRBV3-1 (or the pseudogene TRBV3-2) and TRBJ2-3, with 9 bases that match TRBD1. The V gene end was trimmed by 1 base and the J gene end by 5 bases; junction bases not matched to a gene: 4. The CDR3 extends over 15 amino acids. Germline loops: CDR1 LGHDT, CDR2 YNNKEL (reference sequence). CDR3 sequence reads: CASSQGQGVGDTQYF. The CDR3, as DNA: TGTGCCAGCAGCCAAGGACAGGGGGTTGGAGATACGCAGTATTTT.

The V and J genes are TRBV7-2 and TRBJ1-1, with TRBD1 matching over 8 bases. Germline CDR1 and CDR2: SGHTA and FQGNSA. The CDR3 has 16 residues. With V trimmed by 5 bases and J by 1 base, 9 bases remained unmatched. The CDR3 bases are TGTGCCAGCAGCCCCCGACCGACAGGGGCGAACACTGAAGCTTTCTTT. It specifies CASSPRPTGANTEAFF.

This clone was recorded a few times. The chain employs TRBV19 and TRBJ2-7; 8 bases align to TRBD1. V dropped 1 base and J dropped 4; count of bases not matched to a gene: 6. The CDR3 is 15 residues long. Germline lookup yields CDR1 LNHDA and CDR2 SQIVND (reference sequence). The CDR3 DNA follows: TGTGCCAGTAGTATAGCGGCAGGGGGCCCTTACGAGCAGTACGTC. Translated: CASSIAAGGPYEQYV.

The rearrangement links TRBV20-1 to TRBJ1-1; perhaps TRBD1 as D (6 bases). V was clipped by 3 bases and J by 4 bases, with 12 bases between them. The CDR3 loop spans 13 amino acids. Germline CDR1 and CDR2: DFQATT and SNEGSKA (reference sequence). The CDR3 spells CSASAGGATEAFF. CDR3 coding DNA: TGCAGTGCTAGTGCGGGGGGGGCCACTGAAGCTTTCTTT.

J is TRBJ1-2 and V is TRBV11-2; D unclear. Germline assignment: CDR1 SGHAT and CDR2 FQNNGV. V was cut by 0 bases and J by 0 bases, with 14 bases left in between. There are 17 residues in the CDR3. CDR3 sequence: CASSLDLTPLANYGYTF. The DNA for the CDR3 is TGTGCCAGCAGCTTAGATCTTACGCCATTAGCTAACTATGGCTACACCTTC.

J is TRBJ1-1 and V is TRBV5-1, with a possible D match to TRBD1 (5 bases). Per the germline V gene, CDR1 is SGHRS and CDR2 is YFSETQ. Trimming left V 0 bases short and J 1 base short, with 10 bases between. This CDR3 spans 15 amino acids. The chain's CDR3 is CASSLALGGNTEAFF. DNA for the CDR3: TGCGCCAGCAGCTTGGCCCTCGGGGGGAACACTGAAGCTTTCTTT.

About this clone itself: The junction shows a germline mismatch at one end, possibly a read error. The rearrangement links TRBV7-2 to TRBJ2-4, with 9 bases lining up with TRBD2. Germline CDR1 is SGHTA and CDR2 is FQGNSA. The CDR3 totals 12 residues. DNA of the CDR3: TGTGCCAGCAGGGGGGCGGCTAGCGGGGTCTCCTTC. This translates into CASRGAASGVSF.

The CDR3 loop reads CASAEGQAGELFF. The CDR3 DNA reads TGCGCCAGCGCTGAGGGTCAGGCCGGGGAGCTGTTTTTT. This sequence joins TRBV5-1 and TRBJ2-2; D might be TRBD2 (5 bases). This CDR3 comprises 13 residues. V lost 7 bases to trimming and J lost 6 bases, with 13 bases between them. The germline gives CDR1 SGHRS, CDR2 YFSETQ.

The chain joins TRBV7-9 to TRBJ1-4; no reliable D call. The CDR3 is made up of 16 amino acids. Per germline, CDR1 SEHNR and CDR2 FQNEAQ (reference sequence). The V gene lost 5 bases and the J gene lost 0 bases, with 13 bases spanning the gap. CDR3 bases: TGTGCCAGCAGCCCCGACAAACCTTCAACTAATGAAAAACTGTTTTTT. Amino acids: CASSPDKPSTNEKLFF.

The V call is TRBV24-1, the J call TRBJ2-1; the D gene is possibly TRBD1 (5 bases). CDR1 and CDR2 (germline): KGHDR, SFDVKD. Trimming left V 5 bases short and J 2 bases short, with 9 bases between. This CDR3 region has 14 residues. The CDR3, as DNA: TGTGCCACCAGTGCCAGGACAACCTACAATGAGCAGTTCTTC. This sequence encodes CATSARTTYNEQFF.

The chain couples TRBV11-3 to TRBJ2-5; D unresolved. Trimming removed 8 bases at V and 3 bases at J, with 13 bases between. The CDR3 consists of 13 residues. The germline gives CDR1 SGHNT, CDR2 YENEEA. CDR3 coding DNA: TGTGCCAGCGCAACCGCGATCGAAGAGACCCAGTACTTC. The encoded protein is CASATAIEETQYF.

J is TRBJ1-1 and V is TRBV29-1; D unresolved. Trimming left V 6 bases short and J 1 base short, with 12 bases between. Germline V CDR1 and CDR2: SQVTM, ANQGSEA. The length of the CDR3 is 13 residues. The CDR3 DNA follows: TGCAGCGTCGATTATCAGAGGAACACTGAAGCTTTCTTT. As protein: CSVDYQRNTEAFF.

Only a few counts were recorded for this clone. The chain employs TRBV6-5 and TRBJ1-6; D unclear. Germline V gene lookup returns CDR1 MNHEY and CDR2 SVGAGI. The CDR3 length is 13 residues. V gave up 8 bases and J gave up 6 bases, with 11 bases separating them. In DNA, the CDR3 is TGTGCCAGCGGACTGAATTCTAATTCACCCCTCCACTTT. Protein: CASGLNSNSPLHF.

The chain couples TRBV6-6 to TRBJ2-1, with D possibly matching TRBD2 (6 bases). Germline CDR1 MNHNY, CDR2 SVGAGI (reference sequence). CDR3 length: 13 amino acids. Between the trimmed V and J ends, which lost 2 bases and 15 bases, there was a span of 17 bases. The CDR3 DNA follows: TGTGCCAGCAGTTACCCTGACACTAGCCGTCGGTTCTTC. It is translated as CASSYPDTSRRFF.

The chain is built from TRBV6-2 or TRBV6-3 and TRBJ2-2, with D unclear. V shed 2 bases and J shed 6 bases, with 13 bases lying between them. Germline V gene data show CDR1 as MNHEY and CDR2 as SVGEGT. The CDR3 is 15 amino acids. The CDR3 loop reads CASSYRRSGAGELFF. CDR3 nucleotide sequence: TGTGCCAGCAGTTACCGCAGGTCCGGAGCCGGGGAGCTGTTTTTT.

The CDR3 reads CASSPRTSGVYNEQFF. The CDR3 DNA sequence: TGTGCCAGCAGCCCCCGGACTAGCGGGGTTTACAATGAGCAGTTCTTC. The chain uses TRBV3-1 (or the pseudogene TRBV3-2) and TRBJ2-1; 12 bases match TRBD2. Trimming at V came to 4 bases and at J to 4 bases, leaving 5 bases not matched to a gene. There are 16 residues in the CDR3. Germline lookup yields CDR1 LGHDT and CDR2 YNNKEL (reference sequence).

As DNA, the CDR3 is TGTGCCAGCAGCTCAGCGGCGGGGGGTAGCACAGATACGCAGTATTTT. Amino acids: CASSSAAGGSTDTQYF. V usage is TRBV9 and J usage is TRBJ2-3; the match to TRBD2 covers 8 bases. Germline V gene sequence: CDR1 SGDLS, CDR2 YYNGEE. The CDR3 is made up of 16 amino acids. After removal of 4 bases from V and 0 bases from J, the junction contained 7 bases not matched to a gene.

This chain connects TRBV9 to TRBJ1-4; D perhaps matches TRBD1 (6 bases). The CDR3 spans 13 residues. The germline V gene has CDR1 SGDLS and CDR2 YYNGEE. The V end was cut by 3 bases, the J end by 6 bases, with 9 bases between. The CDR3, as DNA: TGTGCCAGCAGCGAGGGGGGCGATGAAAAACTGTTTTTT. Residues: CASSEGGDEKLFF.

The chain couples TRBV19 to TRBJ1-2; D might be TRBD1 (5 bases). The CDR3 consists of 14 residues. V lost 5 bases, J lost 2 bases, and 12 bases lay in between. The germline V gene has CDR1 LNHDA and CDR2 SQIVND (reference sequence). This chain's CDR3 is CASSLGPANYGYTF. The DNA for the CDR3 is TGTGCCAGTAGTTTGGGGCCGGCGAACTATGGCTACACCTTC.

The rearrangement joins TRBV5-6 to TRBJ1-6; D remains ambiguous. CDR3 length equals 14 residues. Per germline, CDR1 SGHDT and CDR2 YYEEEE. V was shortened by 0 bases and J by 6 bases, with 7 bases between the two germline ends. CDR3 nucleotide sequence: TGTGCCAGCAGCTTGGACAGCGGTAATTCACCCCTCCACTTT. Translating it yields CASSLDSGNSPLHF.

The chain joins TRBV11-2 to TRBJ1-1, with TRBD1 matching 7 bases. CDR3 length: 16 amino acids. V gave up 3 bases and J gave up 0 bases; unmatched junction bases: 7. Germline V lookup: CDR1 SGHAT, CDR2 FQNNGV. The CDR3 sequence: CASSLGSRGVNTEAFF. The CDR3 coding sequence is TGTGCCAGCAGCTTGGGATCCAGGGGGGTGAACACTGAAGCTTTCTTT.

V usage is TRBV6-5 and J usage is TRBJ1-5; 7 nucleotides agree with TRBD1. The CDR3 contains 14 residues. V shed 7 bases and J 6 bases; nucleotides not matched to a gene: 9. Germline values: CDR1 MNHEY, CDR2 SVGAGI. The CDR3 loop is CASKPDRVPQPQHF. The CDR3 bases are TGTGCCAGCAAACCCGACAGGGTGCCTCAGCCCCAGCATTTT.

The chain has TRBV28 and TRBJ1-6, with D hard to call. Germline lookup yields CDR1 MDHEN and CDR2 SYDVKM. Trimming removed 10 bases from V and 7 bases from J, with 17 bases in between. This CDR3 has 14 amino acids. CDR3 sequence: CAIRHALGNSPLHF. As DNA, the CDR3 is TGTGCCATCCGCCATGCCCTAGGAAATTCACCCCTCCACTTT.

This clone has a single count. The DNA of the CDR3 is TGTGCCAGCAGCCAGACGGGCAGCCTGCTTTCACCCCTCCACTTT. This codes for CASSQTGSLLSPLHF. The chain is built from TRBV7-6 and TRBJ1-6; no definite D call. Germline CDR1 reads SGHVS; CDR2 reads FNYEAQ. This CDR3 is built from 15 residues. Deletions cut 5 bases from V and 9 bases from J, with 17 bases between.

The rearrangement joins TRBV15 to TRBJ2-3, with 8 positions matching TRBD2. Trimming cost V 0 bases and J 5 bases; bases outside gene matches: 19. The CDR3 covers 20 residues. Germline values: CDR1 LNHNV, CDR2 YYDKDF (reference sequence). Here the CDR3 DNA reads TGTGCCACCAGCAGAGATAGAAGGTTAGCGGGAATTGGGGGAGAAGATACGCAGTATTTT. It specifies CATSRDRRLAGIGGEDTQYF.

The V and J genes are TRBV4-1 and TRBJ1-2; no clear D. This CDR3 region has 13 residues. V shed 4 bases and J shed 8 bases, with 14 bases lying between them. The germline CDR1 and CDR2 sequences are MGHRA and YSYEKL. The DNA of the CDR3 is TGCGCCAGCAGCCCATTGGACCCCCCGGGCTACACCTTC. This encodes CASSPLDPPGYTF.

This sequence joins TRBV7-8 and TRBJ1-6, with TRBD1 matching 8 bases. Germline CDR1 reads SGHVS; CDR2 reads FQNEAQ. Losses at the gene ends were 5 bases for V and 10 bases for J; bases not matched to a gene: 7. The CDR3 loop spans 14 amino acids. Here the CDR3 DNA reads TGTGCCAGCAGCCGAGGACAGGGCGGCTCACCCCTCCACTTT. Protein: CASSRGQGGSPLHF.

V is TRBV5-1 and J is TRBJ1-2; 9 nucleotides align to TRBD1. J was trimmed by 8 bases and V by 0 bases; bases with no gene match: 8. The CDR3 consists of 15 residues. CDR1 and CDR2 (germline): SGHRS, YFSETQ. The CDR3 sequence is CASSLAGTGRVGYTF. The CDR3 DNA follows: TGCGCCAGCAGCTTGGCCGGGACAGGGAGGGTCGGCTACACCTTC.

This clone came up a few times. CDR3 loop: CASSPTEGVSTGELFF. In DNA form, the CDR3 reads TGTGCCAGCAGCCCGACAGAGGGGGTTTCCACCGGGGAGCTGTTTTTT. V usage is TRBV27 and J usage is TRBJ2-2; D is possibly TRBD1 (6 bases). Germline CDR1 and CDR2: MNHEY and SMNVEV (reference sequence). This CDR3 contains 16 residues. The V and J ends lost 6 bases and 4 bases respectively, with 18 bases between them.

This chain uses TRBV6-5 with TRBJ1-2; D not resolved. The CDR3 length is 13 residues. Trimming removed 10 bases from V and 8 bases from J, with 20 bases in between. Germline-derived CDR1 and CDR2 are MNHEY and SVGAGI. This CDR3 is CATTPVRAGGYTF. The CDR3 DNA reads TGTGCCACCACCCCGGTACGGGCTGGAGGCTACACCTTC.

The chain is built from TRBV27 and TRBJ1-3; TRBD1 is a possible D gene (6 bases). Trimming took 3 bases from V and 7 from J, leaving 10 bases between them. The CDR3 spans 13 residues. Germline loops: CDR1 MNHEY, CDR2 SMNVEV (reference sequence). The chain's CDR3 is CASSFTQGNTIYF. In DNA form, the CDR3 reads TGTGCCAGCAGTTTCACGCAGGGGAACACCATATATTTT.